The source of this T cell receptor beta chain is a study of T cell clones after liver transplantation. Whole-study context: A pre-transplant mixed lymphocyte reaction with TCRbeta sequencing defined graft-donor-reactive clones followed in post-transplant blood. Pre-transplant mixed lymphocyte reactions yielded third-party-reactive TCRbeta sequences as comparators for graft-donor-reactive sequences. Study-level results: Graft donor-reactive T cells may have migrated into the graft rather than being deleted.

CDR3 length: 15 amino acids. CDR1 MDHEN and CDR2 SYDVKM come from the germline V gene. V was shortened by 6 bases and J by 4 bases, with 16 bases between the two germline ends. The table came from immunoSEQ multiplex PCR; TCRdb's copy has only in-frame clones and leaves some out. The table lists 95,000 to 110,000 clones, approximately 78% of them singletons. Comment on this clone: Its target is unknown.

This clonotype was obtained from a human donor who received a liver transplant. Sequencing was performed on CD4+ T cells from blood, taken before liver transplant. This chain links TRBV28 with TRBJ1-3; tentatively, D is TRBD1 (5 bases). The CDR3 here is CASRLIGAAGNTIYF. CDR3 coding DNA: TGTGCCAGCAGATTAATAGGGGCGGCCGGAAACACCATATATTTT. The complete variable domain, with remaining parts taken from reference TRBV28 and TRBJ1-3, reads DVKVTQSSRYLVKRTGEKVFLECVQDMDHENMFWYRQDPGLGLRLIYFSYDVKMKEKGDIPEGYSVSREKKERFSLILESASTNQTSMYLCASRLIGAAGNTIYFGEGSWLTVV.